These 26 T cell receptor beta chains were all obtained from the same sample, sequenced in a study of shared clonotypes between healthy human individuals (dated by TCRdb to 2020 to 2022). The method was the immunoSEQ multiplex PCR assay. TCRdb took over this immuneACCESS table, retaining in-frame rearrangements with V and J assigned. Such tables are incomplete; in checked studies, under half of the missing clones stem from an unresolved V gene, and the remainder is unexplained. The sample profile shows fewer than 2.5 million clones; approximately 93% of them were found once. The ten top clones hold approximately 0.36% of the sample. Specimen: naive CD4+ T cells from PBMCs. The cell subset or site label for this specimen denotes: CD45RA+ positively selected. The receptors derive from a man aged 18 to 30 in good health. Some clones in this sample may be carry-over from other donors' samples.

The chain carries TRBV9 and TRBJ2-3; D is possibly TRBD2 (5 bases). Germline-derived CDR1 and CDR2 are SGDLS and YYNGEE. V lost 4 bases to trimming and J lost 0 bases, with 15 bases between them. The CDR3 contains 16 residues. The CDR3 loop is CASSSISGPSTDTQYF. In DNA form, the CDR3 reads TGTGCCAGCAGCTCCATAAGCGGACCTAGCACAGATACGCAGTATTTT.

This clone was seen once. The chain has TRBV2 and TRBJ1-2, with 8 bases identical to TRBD1. Per germline, CDR1 SNHLY and CDR2 FYNNEI. The trim removed 2 bases at V and 8 bases at J, leaving 7 bases unmatched. CDR3 length: 14 residues. CDR3 protein: CASSEQTGVRGYTF. CDR3 nucleotide sequence: TGTGCCAGCAGTGAACAGACAGGGGTCCGCGGCTACACCTTC. The whole variable domain, filled in from reference TRBV2 and TRBJ1-2, reads EPEVTQTPSHQVTQMGQEVILRCVPISNHLYFYWYRQILGQKVEFLVSFYNNEISEKSEIFDDQFSVERPDGSNFTLKIRSTKLEDSAMYFCASSEQTGVRGYTFGSGTRLTVV.

J is TRBJ1-6 and V is TRBV28; D perhaps matches TRBD1 (6 bases). Deletions cut 7 bases from V and 7 bases from J, with 20 bases between. Germline-derived CDR1 and CDR2 are MDHEN and SYDVKM. The CDR3 totals 16 residues. CDR3 nucleotides: TGTGCCAGCACCCTTAAGGGGGGATCGGCCAATTCACCCCTCCACTTT. Translated, it gives CASTLKGGSANSPLHF.

V and J are TRBV7-2 and TRBJ2-2; no clear D. The germline V gene encodes CDR1 SGHTA and CDR2 FQGNSA. The CDR3 sequence is 15 residues long. V dropped 2 bases and J dropped 4 bases, with 11 bases sitting between them. CDR3 coding DNA: TGTGCCAGCAGCTTATTGAAGGGTGGCACCGGGGAGCTGTTTTTT. It specifies CASSLLKGGTGELFF.

The chain combines TRBV2 with TRBJ2-7; D uncertain. The CDR3 is made up of 16 amino acids. Trimming shortened V by 3 bases and J by 5 bases, and 20 bases separated the two germline ends. Germline CDR1 reads SNHLY; CDR2 reads FYNNEI. The CDR3 spells CASSDRQSRNYNEQYF. DNA of the CDR3: TGTGCCAGCAGTGACAGGCAAAGTCGAAATTACAACGAGCAGTACTTC.

The rearrangement joins TRBV7-9 to TRBJ1-4, with a possible D match to TRBD1 (5 bases). The CDR3 runs to 16 residues. The germline V gene encodes CDR1 SEHNR and CDR2 FQNEAQ (reference sequence). Trimming shortened V by 4 bases and J by 5 bases, and 17 bases separated the two germline ends. This chain's CDR3 is CASSWSVGDGNEKLFF. CDR3 nucleotides: TGTGCCAGCAGCTGGTCGGTGGGGGACGGCAATGAAAAACTGTTTTTT.

The V and J genes are TRBV10-1 and TRBJ2-7; 7 bases line up with TRBD1. Unmatched junction bases numbered 7, after V lost 5 bases and J lost 3 bases. Germline V gene lookup returns CDR1 WNHNN and CDR2 SYGVQD (reference sequence). This CDR3 contains 14 residues. The DNA for the CDR3 is TGCGCCAGCAGTAAGCAGGGGGTGGTCTACGAGCAGTACTTC. Amino acid sequence: CASSKQGVVYEQYF.

J is TRBJ2-2 and V is TRBV7-7; D ambiguous. Germline CDR1 is SSHAT and CDR2 is FNYEAQ (reference sequence). Trimming took 0 bases from V and 3 from J, leaving 2 bases between them. The CDR3 runs 13 residues. The CDR3 region is CASSLAYTGELFF. CDR3 DNA sequence: TGTGCCAGCAGCTTAGCGTACACCGGGGAGCTGTTTTTT.

The chain recombines TRBV9 with TRBJ2-2; TRBD2 matches at 8 bases. V dropped 3 bases and J dropped 5; count of bases not matched to a gene: 12. The CDR3 extends over 17 amino acids. CDR1 is SGDLS and CDR2 is YYNGEE in the germline V gene. DNA for the CDR3: TGTGCCAGCAGCGCAAACTTGGGACTAGAAACAACCGGGGAGCTGTTTTTT. Translated, it gives CASSANLGLETTGELFF.

This chain uses TRBV4-1 with TRBJ2-2, with D perhaps assigned TRBD1 or TRBD2 (6 bases each). Trimming removed 1 base at V and 5 bases at J, with 14 bases between. CDR1 and CDR2 from the germline V gene are MGHRA and YSYEKL. This CDR3 comprises 16 residues. CDR3 DNA: TGCGCCAGCAGCCAAGCCGGGGGCGGTTGGACCGGGGAGCTGTTTTTT. Amino acids: CASSQAGGGWTGELFF.

The chain carries TRBV11-2 and TRBJ1-2; 7 bases are shared with TRBD1. The CDR3 is 14 residues long. Germline CDR1 SGHAT, CDR2 FQNNGV. Germline trimming cut 1 base from V and 5 bases from J; bases unmatched to any gene: 4. For the CDR3, the DNA is TGTGCCAGCAGCTTAGCCCGGACAGGATATGGCTACACCTTC. This sequence encodes CASSLARTGYGYTF.

The chain recombines TRBV28 with TRBJ2-3; 9 nucleotides agree with TRBD1. The germline V gene encodes CDR1 MDHEN and CDR2 SYDVKM. This CDR3 comprises 14 residues. J was trimmed by 1 base and V by 5 bases; bases with no gene match: 1. CDR3 DNA: TGTGCCAGCAGTGGACAGGGGCGCACAGATACGCAGTATTTT. Translation: CASSGQGRTDTQYF.

The V call is TRBV10-1, the J call TRBJ1-3, with TRBD1 identical over 8 bases. The CDR3 contains 17 residues. J gave up 0 bases and V 6 bases, and 10 bases lay outside the gene matches. Germline V gene data show CDR1 as WNHNN and CDR2 as SYGVQD (reference sequence). CDR3 amino acids: CASRGQGFTNSGNTIYF. CDR3 DNA: TGCGCCAGCAGAGGACAGGGCTTCACAAACTCTGGAAACACCATATATTTT.

CDR3 residues: CASSQDRENQPQHF. The CDR3 bases are TGTGCCAGCAGCCAGGACAGGGAAAATCAGCCCCAGCATTTT. The chain uses TRBV7-9 and TRBJ1-5, with 8 bases matching TRBD1. CDR3 size: 14 residues. V dropped 5 bases and J dropped 4; count of bases not matched to a gene: 4. The germline CDR1 and CDR2 sequences are SEHNR and FQNEAQ (reference sequence). Filled out from reference TRBV7-9 and TRBJ1-5, the complete variable domain reads DTGVSQNPRHKITKRGQNVTFRCDPISEHNRLYWYRQTLGQGPEFLTYFQNEAQLEKSRLLSDRFSAERPKGSFSTLEIQRTEQGDSAMYLCASSQDRENQPQHFGDGTRLSIL.

CDR3 residues: CASSPDRSYEQYF. The CDR3 DNA reads as TGTGCCAGCAGCCCCGATCGGTCCTACGAGCAGTACTTC. This chain joins TRBV7-9 and TRBJ2-7, with no clear D. Germline loops: CDR1 SEHNR, CDR2 FQNEAQ (reference sequence). With 5 bases removed from V and 1 base from J, the gap between germline ends came to 9 bases. This CDR3 region has 13 residues.

Notes on this clone: In the same sample, other DNA sequences code for this CDR3. The CDR3 reads CASSLRGEQYF. CDR3 nucleotide sequence: TGTGCCAGCAGCCTCCGGGGAGAGCAGTACTTC. The V call is TRBV27, the J call TRBJ2-7, with D perhaps TRBD2 (5 bases). Deletions cut 6 bases from V and 7 bases from J, with 10 bases between. CDR3 size: 11 residues. The germline V gene has CDR1 MNHEY and CDR2 SMNVEV (reference sequence).

CDR3 protein: CASRSQGVRAEAFF. CDR3 nucleotides: TGTGCCAGTAGGTCCCAGGGGGTGAGGGCTGAAGCTTTCTTT. The chain employs TRBV19 and TRBJ1-1; 7 nucleotides match TRBD1. Germline V gene data show CDR1 as LNHDA and CDR2 as SQIVND (reference sequence). The CDR3 has 14 residues. V trimming: 6 bases; J trimming: 6 bases; junction bases outside the gene matches: 10. The variable domain in full, with the rest retrieved from reference TRBV19 and TRBJ1-1, is DGGITQSPKYLFRKEGQNVTLSCEQNLNHDAMYWYRQDPGQGLRLIYYSQIVNDFQKGDIAEGYSVSREKKESFPLTVTSAQKNPTAFYLCASRSQGVRAEAFFGQGTRLTVV.

V usage is TRBV7-2 and J usage is TRBJ2-1, with unresolved D. CDR3 length equals 15 residues. With 0 bases removed from V and 6 bases from J, the gap between germline ends came to 12 bases. CDR1 and CDR2 (germline): SGHTA, FQGNSA. The CDR3 loop is CASSLAGLNTNEQFF. The CDR3 DNA is TGTGCCAGCAGCTTAGCTGGGCTGAATACCAATGAGCAGTTCTTC.

The chain has TRBV6-5 and TRBJ2-1; 8 bases agree with TRBD2. The junction had 4 bases not matched to a gene; V was cut back by 2 bases and J by 7 bases. The CDR3 runs to 14 residues. The germline CDR1 and CDR2 sequences are MNHEY and SVGAGI. The CDR3 DNA reads TGTGCCAGCAGTTACCCCGGGACTAGGAATGAGCAGTTCTTC. Translated, it gives CASSYPGTRNEQFF.

This clone appeared a few times. The V gene is TRBV29-1, the J gene TRBJ1-1; no clear D. With 3 bases removed from V and 1 base from J, the gap between germline ends came to 6 bases. This CDR3 contains 12 residues. From germline, CDR1 is SQVTM and CDR2 ANQGSEA. The CDR3 here is CSVDWTNTEAFF. The DNA of the CDR3 is TGCAGCGTTGACTGGACGAACACTGAAGCTTTCTTT.

The CDR3 DNA sequence: TGTGCCAGCAGTGAACGGCTGTATAGCAATCAGCCCCAGCATTTT. It encodes CASSERLYSNQPQHF. This chain connects TRBV6-1 to TRBJ1-5; no reliable D call. The V and J ends lost 2 bases and 0 bases respectively, with 8 bases between them. The CDR3 loop spans 15 amino acids. CDR1 and CDR2 from the germline V gene are MNHNS and SASEGT.

This chain links TRBV7-2 with TRBJ2-2; TRBD2 matches at 8 bases. V lost 6 bases and J lost 13; bases outside the gene matches: 13. This CDR3 is 14 amino acids long. Germline-derived CDR1 and CDR2 are SGHTA and FQGNSA. CDR3 residues: CASSTRGSGSLLFF. For the CDR3, the DNA is TGTGCCAGCAGTACCCGCGGGAGCGGGAGTTTGCTGTTTTTT.

The rearrangement joins TRBV14 to TRBJ2-7; a weak D match, TRBD2 (6 bases). V was clipped by 4 bases and J by 3 bases, with 13 bases between them. CDR1 is SGHDN, CDR2 FVKESK, per germline. This CDR3 spans 14 amino acids. CDR3 DNA: TGTGCCAGCAGCCCCCGTCGCGGGAACTACGAGCAGTACTTC. This translates into CASSPRRGNYEQYF.

This clone appeared a few times. The chain couples TRBV2 to TRBJ1-5; D gene ambiguous. Germline assignment: CDR1 SNHLY and CDR2 FYNNEI. The CDR3 is 11 residues long. Trimming removed 2 bases at V and 9 bases at J, with 5 bases between. The CDR3 region has the DNA TGTGCCAGCAGTGAATCCGGGCCCCAGCATTTT. This translates into CASSESGPQHF.

This clone was observed once. This sequence joins TRBV6-5 and TRBJ1-5; D call uncertain. V lost 7 bases and J lost 6, with 16 bases in between. The CDR3 contains 14 residues. Per germline, CDR1 MNHEY and CDR2 SVGAGI. The CDR3 here is CASTSREGGQPQHF. CDR3 DNA: TGTGCCAGCACCTCTCGGGAGGGAGGTCAGCCCCAGCATTTT.

The V call is TRBV6-1, the J call TRBJ2-2, with D unclear. The CDR3 runs 15 residues. V was clipped by 4 bases and J by 3 bases, with 12 bases between them. The germline V gene has CDR1 MNHNS and CDR2 SASEGT. The CDR3 protein is CASSGFGQYTGELFF. The CDR3, as DNA: TGTGCCAGCAGTGGGTTCGGGCAGTACACCGGGGAGCTGTTTTTT.